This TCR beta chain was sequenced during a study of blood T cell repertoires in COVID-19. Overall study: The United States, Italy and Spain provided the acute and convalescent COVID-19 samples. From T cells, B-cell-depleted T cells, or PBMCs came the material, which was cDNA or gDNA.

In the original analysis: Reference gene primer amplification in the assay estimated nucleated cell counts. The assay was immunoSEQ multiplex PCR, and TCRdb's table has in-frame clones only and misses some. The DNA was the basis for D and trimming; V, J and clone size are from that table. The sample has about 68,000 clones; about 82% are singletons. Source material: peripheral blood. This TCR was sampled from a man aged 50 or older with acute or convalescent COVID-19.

DNA for the CDR3: TGTGCCAGCAGCTTGGATAGCGGGGCCTCCTACAATGAGCAGTTCTTC. This sequence encodes CASSLDSGASYNEQFF. The genes are TRBV5-5 and TRBJ2-1; 8 bases align to TRBD2. This CDR3 contains 16 residues. Unmatched junction bases numbered 2, after V lost 0 bases and J lost 0 bases. The germline gives CDR1 SGHKS, CDR2 YYEKEE (reference sequence).